This T cell receptor beta chain came from a study of CD8+ T cells in alopecia areata. Those with alopecia areata gave lesional scalp punch biopsies and peripheral blood. Reverse transcribed after extraction, RNA yielded cDNA as the sequencing template. The repertoire was sequenced with immunoSEQ multiplex PCR; TCRdb's copy has only in-frame clones and lacks some. The sample shows under 65,000 clones, about 40% of them seen only once. The CDR3 spans 17 residues. Germline V CDR1 and CDR2: SEHNR, FQNEAQ (reference sequence). Trimming took 5 bases from V and 5 from J, leaving 25 bases between them. Sequencing input: NKG2D-low CD8+ T cells sorted from blood. The sequence was collected from a human donor with alopecia areata. V is TRBV7-9 and J is TRBJ2-7; maybe TRBD1 (6 bases). The CDR3 spells CASSGERTARGTNEQYF. DNA for the CDR3: TGTGCCAGCAGCGGAGAAAGGACAGCGAGGGGTACCAACGAGCAGTACTTC.